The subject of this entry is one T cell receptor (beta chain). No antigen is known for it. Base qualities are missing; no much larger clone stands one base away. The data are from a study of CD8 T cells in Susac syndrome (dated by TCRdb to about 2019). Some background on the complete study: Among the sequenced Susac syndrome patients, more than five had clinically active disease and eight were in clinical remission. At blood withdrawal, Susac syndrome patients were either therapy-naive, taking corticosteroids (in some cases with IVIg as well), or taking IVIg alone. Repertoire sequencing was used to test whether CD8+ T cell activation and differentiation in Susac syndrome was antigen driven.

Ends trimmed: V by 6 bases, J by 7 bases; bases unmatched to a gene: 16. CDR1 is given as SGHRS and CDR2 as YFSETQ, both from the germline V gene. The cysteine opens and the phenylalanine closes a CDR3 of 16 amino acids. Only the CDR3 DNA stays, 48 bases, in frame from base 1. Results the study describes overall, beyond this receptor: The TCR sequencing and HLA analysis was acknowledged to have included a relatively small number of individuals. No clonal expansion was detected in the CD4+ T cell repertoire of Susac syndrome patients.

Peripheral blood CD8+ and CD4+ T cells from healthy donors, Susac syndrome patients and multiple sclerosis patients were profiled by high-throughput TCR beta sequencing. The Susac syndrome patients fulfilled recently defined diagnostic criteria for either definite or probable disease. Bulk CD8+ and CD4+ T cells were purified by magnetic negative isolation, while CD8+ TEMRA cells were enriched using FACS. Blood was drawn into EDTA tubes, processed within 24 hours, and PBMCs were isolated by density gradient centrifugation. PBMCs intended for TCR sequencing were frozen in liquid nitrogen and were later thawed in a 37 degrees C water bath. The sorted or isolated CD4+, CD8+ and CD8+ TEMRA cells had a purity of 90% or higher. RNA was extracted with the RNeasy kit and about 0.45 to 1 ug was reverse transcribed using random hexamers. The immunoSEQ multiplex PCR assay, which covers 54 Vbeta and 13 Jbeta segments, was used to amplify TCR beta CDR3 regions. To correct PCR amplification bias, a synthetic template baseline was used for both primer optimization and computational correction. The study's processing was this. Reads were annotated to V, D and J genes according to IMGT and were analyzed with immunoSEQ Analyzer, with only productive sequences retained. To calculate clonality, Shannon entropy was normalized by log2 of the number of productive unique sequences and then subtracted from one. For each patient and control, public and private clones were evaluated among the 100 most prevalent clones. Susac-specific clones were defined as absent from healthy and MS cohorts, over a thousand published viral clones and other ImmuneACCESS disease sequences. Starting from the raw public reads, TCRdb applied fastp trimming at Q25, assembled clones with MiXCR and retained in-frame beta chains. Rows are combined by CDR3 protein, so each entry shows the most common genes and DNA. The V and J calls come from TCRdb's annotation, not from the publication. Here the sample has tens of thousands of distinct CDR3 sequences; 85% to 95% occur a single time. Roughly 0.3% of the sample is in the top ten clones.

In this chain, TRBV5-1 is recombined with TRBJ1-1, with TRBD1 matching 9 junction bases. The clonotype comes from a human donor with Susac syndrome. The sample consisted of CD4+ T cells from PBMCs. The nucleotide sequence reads TGCGCCAGCACCCACAGGGGGCGCGGAGCGTCAAGTGAAGCTTTCTTT. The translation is CASTHRGRGASSEAFF.